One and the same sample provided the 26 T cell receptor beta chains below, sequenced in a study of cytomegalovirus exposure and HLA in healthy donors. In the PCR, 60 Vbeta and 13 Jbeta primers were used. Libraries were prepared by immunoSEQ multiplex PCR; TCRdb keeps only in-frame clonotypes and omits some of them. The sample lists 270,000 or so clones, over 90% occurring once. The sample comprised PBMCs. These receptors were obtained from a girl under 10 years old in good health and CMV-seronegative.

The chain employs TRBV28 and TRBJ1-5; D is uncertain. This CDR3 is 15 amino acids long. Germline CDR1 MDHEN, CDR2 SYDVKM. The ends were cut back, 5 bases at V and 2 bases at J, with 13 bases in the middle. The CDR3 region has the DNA TGTGCCAGCAGTACCCGCTTGGGCGGCAATCAGCCCCAGCATTTT. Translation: CASSTRLGGNQPQHF.

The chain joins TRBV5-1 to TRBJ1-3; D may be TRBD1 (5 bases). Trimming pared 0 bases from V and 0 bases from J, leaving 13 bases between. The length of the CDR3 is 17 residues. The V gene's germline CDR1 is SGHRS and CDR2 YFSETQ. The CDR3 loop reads CASSLEPQVHSGNTIYF. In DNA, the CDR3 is TGCGCCAGCAGCTTGGAGCCACAGGTTCACTCTGGAAACACCATATATTTT. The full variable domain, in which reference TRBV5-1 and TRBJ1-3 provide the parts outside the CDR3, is KAGVTQTPRYLIKTRGQQVTLSCSPISGHRSVSWYQQTPGQGLQFLFEYFSETQRNKGNFPGRFSGRQFSNSRSEMNVSTLELGDSALYLCASSLEPQVHSGNTIYFGEGSWLTVV.

The CDR3 region is CASSLGWGQGYTF. The CDR3 coding sequence is TGTGCCAGCAGCCTAGGGTGGGGGCAAGGCTACACCTTC. The chain employs TRBV14 and TRBJ1-2, with a tentative D call TRBD1 (6 bases). CDR3 length equals 13 residues. The V end was cut by 4 bases, the J end by 8 bases, with 14 bases between. CDR1 and CDR2 from the germline V gene are SGHDN and FVKESK. Filled out from reference TRBV14 and TRBJ1-2, the complete variable domain reads EAGVTQFPSHSVIEKGQTVTLRCDPISGHDNLYWYRRVMGKEIKFLLHFVKESKQDESGMPNNRFLAERTGGTYSTLKVQPAELEDSGVYFCASSLGWGQGYTFGSGTRLTVV.

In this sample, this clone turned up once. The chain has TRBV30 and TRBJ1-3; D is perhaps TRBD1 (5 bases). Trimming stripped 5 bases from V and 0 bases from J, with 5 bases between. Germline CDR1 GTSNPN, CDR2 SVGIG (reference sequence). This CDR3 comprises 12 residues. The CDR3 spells CAWQGSGNTIYF. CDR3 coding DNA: TGTGCCTGGCAGGGCTCTGGAAACACCATATATTTT.

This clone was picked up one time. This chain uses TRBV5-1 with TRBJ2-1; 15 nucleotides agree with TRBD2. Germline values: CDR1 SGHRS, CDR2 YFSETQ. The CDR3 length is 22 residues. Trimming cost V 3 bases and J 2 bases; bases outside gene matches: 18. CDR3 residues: CASSWTSGRALEGVGAYNEQFF. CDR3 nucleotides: TGCGCCAGCAGCTGGACTAGCGGGAGGGCTTTAGAGGGGGTCGGGGCCTACAATGAGCAGTTCTTC.

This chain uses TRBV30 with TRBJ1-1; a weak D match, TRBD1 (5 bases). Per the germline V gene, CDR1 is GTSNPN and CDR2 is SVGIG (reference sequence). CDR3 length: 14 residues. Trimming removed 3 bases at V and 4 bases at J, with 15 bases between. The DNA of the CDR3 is TGTGCCTGGAGCGTTGGGGCGCCGGGCACTGAAGCTTTCTTT. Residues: CAWSVGAPGTEAFF. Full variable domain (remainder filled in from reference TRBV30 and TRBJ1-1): SQTIHQWPATLVQPVGSPLSLECTVEGTSNPNLYWYRQAAGRGLQLLFYSVGIGQISSEVPQNLSASRPQDRQFILSSKKLLLSDSGFYLCAWSVGAPGTEAFFGQGTRLTVV.

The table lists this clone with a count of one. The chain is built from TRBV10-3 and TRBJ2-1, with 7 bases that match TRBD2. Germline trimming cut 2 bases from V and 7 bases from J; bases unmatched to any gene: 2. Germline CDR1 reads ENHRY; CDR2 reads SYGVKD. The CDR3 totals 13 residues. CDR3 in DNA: TGTGCCATCAGTGAGGGGACTACGAATGAGCAGTTCTTC. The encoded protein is CAISEGTTNEQFF.

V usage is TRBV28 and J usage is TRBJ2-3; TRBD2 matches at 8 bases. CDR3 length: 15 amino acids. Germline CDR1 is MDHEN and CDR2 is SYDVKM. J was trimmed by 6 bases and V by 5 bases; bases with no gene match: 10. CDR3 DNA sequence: TGTGCCAGCAGTCTTCCCGGGACTAGTTCTGATACGCAGTATTTT. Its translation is CASSLPGTSSDTQYF.

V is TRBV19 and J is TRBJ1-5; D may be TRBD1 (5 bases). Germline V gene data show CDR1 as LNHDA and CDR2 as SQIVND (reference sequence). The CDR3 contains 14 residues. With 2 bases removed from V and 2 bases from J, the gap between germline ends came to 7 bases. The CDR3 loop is CASSIQGRNQPQHF. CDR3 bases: TGTGCCAGTAGTATACAGGGCCGCAATCAGCCCCAGCATTTT.

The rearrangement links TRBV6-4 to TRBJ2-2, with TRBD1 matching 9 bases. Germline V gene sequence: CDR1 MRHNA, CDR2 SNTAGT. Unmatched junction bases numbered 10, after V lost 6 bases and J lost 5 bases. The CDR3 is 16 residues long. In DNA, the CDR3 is TGTGCCAGCAGCCCCGGTCCGGGACAGGGAACCGGGGAGCTGTTTTTT. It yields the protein CASSPGPGQGTGELFF.

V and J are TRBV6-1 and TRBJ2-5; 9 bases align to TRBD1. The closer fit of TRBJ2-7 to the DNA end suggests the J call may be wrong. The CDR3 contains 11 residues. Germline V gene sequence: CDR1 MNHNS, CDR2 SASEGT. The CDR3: CASGTGYEQYF. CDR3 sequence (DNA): TGTGCCAGCGGGACAGGGTACGAGCAGTACTTC.

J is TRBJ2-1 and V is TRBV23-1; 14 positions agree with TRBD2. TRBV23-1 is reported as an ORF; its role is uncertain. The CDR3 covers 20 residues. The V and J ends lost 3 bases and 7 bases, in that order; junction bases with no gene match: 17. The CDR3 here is CASSHLPGLAGETGRNEQFF. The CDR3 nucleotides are TGCGCCAGCAGTCATCTTCCGGGACTAGCGGGAGAAACAGGGAGAAATGAGCAGTTCTTC.

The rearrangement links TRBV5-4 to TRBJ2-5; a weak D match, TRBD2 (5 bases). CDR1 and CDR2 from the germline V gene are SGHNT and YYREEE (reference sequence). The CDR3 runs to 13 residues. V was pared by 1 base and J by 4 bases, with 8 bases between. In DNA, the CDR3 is TGTGCCAGCAGCTTGAGCGGAAGAGAGACCCAGTACTTC. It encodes CASSLSGRETQYF.

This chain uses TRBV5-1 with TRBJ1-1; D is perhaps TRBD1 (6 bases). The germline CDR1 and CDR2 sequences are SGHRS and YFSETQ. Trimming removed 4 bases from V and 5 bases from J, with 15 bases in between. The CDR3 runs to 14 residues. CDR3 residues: CASSPGASGTEAFF. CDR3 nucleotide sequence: TGCGCCAGCAGCCCAGGGGCCAGTGGGACTGAAGCTTTCTTT. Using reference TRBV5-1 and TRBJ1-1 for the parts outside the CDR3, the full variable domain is KAGVTQTPRYLIKTRGQQVTLSCSPISGHRSVSWYQQTPGQGLQFLFEYFSETQRNKGNFPGRFSGRQFSNSRSEMNVSTLELGDSALYLCASSPGASGTEAFFGQGTRLTVV.

The CDR3 DNA follows: TGTGCCAGCAGCTTAGGGTCGGGAAACGAGCAGTACTTC. It translates to CASSLGSGNEQYF. The chain has TRBV11-3 and TRBJ2-7; D may be TRBD2 (5 bases). From germline, CDR1 is SGHNT and CDR2 YENEEA. V gave up 1 base and J gave up 5 bases, with 9 bases separating them. CDR3 length equals 13 residues.

CDR3 bases: TGCGCCAGCAGCCTCAGACAGGGATCAGAGCCCCTCCACTTT. Its translation is CASSLRQGSEPLHF. The chain joins TRBV5-1 to TRBJ1-6, with 7 bases fitting TRBD1. Trimming removed 4 bases from V and 13 bases from J; junction bases left unmatched: 11. The CDR3 contains 14 residues. Germline CDR1 SGHRS, CDR2 YFSETQ.

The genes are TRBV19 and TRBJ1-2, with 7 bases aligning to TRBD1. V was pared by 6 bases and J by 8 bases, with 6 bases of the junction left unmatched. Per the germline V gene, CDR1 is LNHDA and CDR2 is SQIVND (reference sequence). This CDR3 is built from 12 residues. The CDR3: CASRTTGAGYTF. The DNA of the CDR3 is TGTGCCAGTAGGACTACAGGGGCCGGCTACACCTTC. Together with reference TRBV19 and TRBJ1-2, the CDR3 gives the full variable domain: DGGITQSPKYLFRKEGQNVTLSCEQNLNHDAMYWYRQDPGQGLRLIYYSQIVNDFQKGDIAEGYSVSREKKESFPLTVTSAQKNPTAFYLCASRTTGAGYTFGSGTRLTVV.

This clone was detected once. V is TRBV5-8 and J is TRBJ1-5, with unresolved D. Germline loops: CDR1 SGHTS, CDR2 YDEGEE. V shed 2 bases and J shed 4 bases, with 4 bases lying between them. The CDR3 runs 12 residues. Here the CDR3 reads CASSFLNQPQHF. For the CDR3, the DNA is TGTGCCAGCAGCTTCCTAAATCAGCCCCAGCATTTT. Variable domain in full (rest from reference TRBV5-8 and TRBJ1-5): EAGVTQSPTHLIKTRGQQATLRCSPISGHTSVYWYQQALGLGLQFLLWYDEGEERNRGNFPPRFSGRQFPNYSSELNVNALELEDSALYLCASSFLNQPQHFGDGTRLSIL.

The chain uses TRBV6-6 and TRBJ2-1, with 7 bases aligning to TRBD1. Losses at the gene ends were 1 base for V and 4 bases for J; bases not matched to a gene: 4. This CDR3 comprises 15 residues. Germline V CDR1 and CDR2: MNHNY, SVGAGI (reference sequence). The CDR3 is CASSYWQGVYNEQFF. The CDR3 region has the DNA TGTGCCAGCAGTTACTGGCAGGGGGTATACAATGAGCAGTTCTTC.

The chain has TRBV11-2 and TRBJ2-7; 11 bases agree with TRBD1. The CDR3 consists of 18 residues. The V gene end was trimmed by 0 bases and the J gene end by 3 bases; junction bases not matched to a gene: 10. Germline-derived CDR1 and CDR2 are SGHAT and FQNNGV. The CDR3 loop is CASSLDPRTGGVFYEQYF. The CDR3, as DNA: TGTGCCAGCAGCTTAGACCCCCGGACAGGGGGCGTTTTCTACGAGCAGTACTTC.

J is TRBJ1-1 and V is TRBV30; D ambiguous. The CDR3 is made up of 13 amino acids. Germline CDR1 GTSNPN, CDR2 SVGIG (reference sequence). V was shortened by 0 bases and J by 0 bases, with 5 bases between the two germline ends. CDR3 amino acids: CAWSVKLNTEAFF. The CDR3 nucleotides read TGTGCCTGGAGTGTAAAGCTGAACACTGAAGCTTTCTTT.

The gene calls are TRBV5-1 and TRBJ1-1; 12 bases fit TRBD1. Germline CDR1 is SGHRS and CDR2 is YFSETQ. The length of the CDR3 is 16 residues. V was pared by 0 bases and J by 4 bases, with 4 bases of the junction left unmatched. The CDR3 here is CASSLEGQGAGTEAFF. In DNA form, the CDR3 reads TGCGCCAGCAGCTTGGAGGGACAGGGGGCTGGCACTGAAGCTTTCTTT.

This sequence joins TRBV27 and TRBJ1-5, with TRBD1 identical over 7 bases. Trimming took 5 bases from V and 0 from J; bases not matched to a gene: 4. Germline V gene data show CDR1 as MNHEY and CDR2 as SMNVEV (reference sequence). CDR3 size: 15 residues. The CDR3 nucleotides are TGTGCCAGCAGTGCTGGGACAGATAGCAATCAGCCCCAGCATTTT. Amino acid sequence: CASSAGTDSNQPQHF.

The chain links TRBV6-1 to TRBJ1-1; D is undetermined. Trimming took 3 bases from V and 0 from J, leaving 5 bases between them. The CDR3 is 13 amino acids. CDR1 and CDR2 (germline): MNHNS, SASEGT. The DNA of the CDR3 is TGTGCCAGCAGTGATTCATTGAACACTGAAGCTTTCTTT. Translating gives CASSDSLNTEAFF.

CDR3 residues: CASSPWTSGRLSSYEQYF. CDR3 bases: TGTGCCAGCAGCCCGTGGACTAGCGGGAGGCTTAGCTCCTACGAGCAGTACTTC. This chain links TRBV7-2 with TRBJ2-7; TRBD2 matches 14 bases. J lost 0 bases, V lost 5 bases, and 9 bases had no gene match. Germline V gene lookup returns CDR1 SGHTA and CDR2 FQGNSA. CDR3 length equals 18 residues.

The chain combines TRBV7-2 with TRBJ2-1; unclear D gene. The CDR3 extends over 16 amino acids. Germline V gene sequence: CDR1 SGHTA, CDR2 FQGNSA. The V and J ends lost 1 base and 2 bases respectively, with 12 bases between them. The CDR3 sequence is CASSLVSLVTYNEQFF. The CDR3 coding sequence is TGTGCCAGCAGCTTAGTTAGCCTAGTTACCTACAATGAGCAGTTCTTC. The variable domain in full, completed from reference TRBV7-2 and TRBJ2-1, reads GAGVSQSPSNKVTEKGKDVELRCDPISGHTALYWYRQSLGQGLEFLIYFQGNSAPDKSGLPSDRFSAERTGGSVSTLTIQRTQQEDSAVYLCASSLVSLVTYNEQFFGPGTRLTVL.